The 15 T cell receptor beta chains reported below all come from one sample, sequenced in a study of CD8 T cells in Susac syndrome (dated by TCRdb to between 2018 and 2021). The library was made by the immunoSEQ multiplex PCR assay. RNA was extracted with the RNeasy kit and about 0.5 to 1 ug was reverse transcribed using random hexamers. The public reads were run again by TCRdb, first through fastp at Q25 and then through MiXCR, and only productive beta chains were kept. When rows share a CDR3 protein, they turn into one entry using the most common DNA and genes. This sample gives approximately 83,000 distinct CDR3 sequences in total; roughly 94% of them show up just once. The ten biggest clones cover roughly 0.88% of the sample. Material: CD8+ T cells from PBMCs. These receptors all come from a human donor with Susac syndrome.

The CDR3 here is CSARDPGSYGYTF. The CDR3 DNA sequence: TGCAGTGCTAGAGACCCGGGCAGCTATGGCTACACCTTC. The chain recombines TRBV20-1 with TRBJ1-2; unclear D gene. The CDR3 is 13 amino acids. V lost 0 bases and J lost 4, with 9 bases in between. Per the germline V gene, CDR1 is DFQATT and CDR2 is SNEGSKA (reference sequence).

The genes are TRBV7-9 and TRBJ2-3, with a tentative D call TRBD2 (5 bases). The CDR3 has 13 amino acids. V was trimmed by 11 bases and J by 6 bases, leaving 18 bases between them. Germline assignment: CDR1 SEHNR and CDR2 FQNEAQ (reference sequence). CDR3 DNA: TGTGCCGGGAGTGTCCTAGCAACCGATACGCAGTATTTT. This encodes CAGSVLATDTQYF.

This CDR3 is CASITPATSQETQYF. The CDR3 region has the DNA TGTGCCAGCATCACCCCGGCCACTAGTCAAGAGACCCAGTACTTC. J is TRBJ2-5 and V is TRBV7-9, with a tentative D call TRBD2 (5 bases). With 7 bases removed from V and 2 bases from J, the gap between germline ends came to 17 bases. This CDR3 has 15 amino acids. Per the germline V gene, CDR1 is SEHNR and CDR2 is FQNEAQ (reference sequence). The full variable domain, completed using reference TRBV7-9 and TRBJ2-5, is DTGVSQNPRHKITKRGQNVTFRCDPISEHNRLYWYRQTLGQGPEFLTYFQNEAQLEKSRLLSDRFSAERPKGSFSTLEIQRTEQGDSAMYLCASITPATSQETQYFGPGTRLLVL.

The chain is built from TRBV5-1 and TRBJ2-3, with TRBD1 identical over 7 bases. J gave up 0 bases and V 3 bases, and 1 base lay outside the gene matches. The CDR3 runs 14 residues. CDR1 and CDR2 from the germline V gene are SGHRS and YFSETQ. CDR3 nucleotides: TGCGCCAGCAGCTGGGGACAGAGCACAGATACGCAGTATTTT. Translating gives CASSWGQSTDTQYF.

The V gene is TRBV28, the J gene TRBJ2-1; TRBD2 matches 9 bases. V lost 7 bases, J lost 9 bases, and 13 bases stayed unmatched. Germline V gene sequence: CDR1 MDHEN, CDR2 SYDVKM. The CDR3 contains 15 residues. The CDR3, as DNA: TGTGCCAGCAAGGCATACCTAGCGGGATACCTTGAGCAGTTCTTC. It is translated as CASKAYLAGYLEQFF.

The J gene is TRBJ2-1, the V gene TRBV24-1; the D is unclear. V gave up 1 base and J gave up 1 base, with 7 bases separating them. The germline CDR1 and CDR2 sequences are KGHDR and SFDVKD. The CDR3 has 15 amino acids. CDR3 in amino acids: CATSDFAYSYNEQFF. The CDR3 bases are TGTGCCACCAGTGATTTTGCCTATTCCTACAATGAGCAGTTCTTC.

The chain links TRBV3-1 to TRBJ2-1, with 10 bases fitting TRBD1. CDR3 length equals 16 residues. The junction had 11 bases not matched to a gene; V was cut back by 0 bases and J by 12 bases. The germline CDR1 and CDR2 sequences are LGHDT and YNNKEL (reference sequence). In nucleotides, the CDR3 is TGTGCCAGCAGCCAAGATGGACAGGGGGACTTTCGAAGGCAGTTCTTC. Residues: CASSQDGQGDFRRQFF.

This clonotype was observed a single time. V and J are TRBV7-2 and TRBJ2-1; TRBD1 aligns across 7 bases. Germline V CDR1 and CDR2: SGHTA, FQGNSA. The CDR3 has 14 amino acids. V trimming: 8 bases; J trimming: 6 bases; junction bases outside the gene matches: 10. The CDR3 DNA reads as TGTGCCAGCCGACAGGGACCGACCCCCAATGAGCAGTTCTTC. Protein product: CASRQGPTPNEQFF.

This clonotype was counted a single time. CDR3 bases: TGTGCCAGCAGCTGGGCAGGGGCAACCTACGAGCAGTACTTC. Encoded protein: CASSWAGATYEQYF. The gene calls are TRBV5-6 and TRBJ2-7; possible D gene TRBD1, 6 bases. V was trimmed by 3 bases and J by 2 bases, leaving 12 bases between them. The CDR3 spans 14 residues. The V gene's germline CDR1 is SGHDT and CDR2 YYEEEE.

In this sample, this clonotype turned up once. CDR3 nucleotides: TGTGCCAGCAGCTTTCCGCCGATACAGTACTTC. It specifies CASSFPPIQYF. V is TRBV7-9 and J is TRBJ2-7; no clear D. Germline lookup yields CDR1 SEHNR and CDR2 FQNEAQ (reference sequence). The CDR3 runs 11 residues. Deletions cut 3 bases from V and 10 bases from J, with 10 bases between.

The genes are TRBV6-5 and TRBJ2-5; 9 nucleotides align to TRBD1. This CDR3 has 14 residues. Trimming took 10 bases from V and 7 from J; bases not matched to a gene: 13. Germline assignment: CDR1 MNHEY and CDR2 SVGAGI. The CDR3: CATLVQGAVGTQYF. The CDR3 DNA reads as TGTGCCACCTTGGTACAGGGGGCGGTAGGGACCCAGTACTTC.

This chain connects TRBV27 to TRBJ2-3; 9 bases fit TRBD2. There are 17 residues in the CDR3. CDR1 is MNHEY, CDR2 SMNVEV, per germline (reference sequence). The V gene end was trimmed by 4 bases and the J gene end by 2 bases; junction bases not matched to a gene: 10. The CDR3 DNA reads TGTGCCAGCAGTTCGGATCTAGCGGGGACCCACACAGATACGCAGTATTTT. Protein: CASSSDLAGTHTDTQYF.

The gene calls are TRBV11-1 and TRBJ2-3, with TRBD1 matching 7 bases. Trimming at V came to 4 bases and at J to 6 bases, leaving 10 bases not matched to a gene. This CDR3 has 15 amino acids. The germline V gene has CDR1 SGHAT and CDR2 FQDESV (reference sequence). The CDR3 protein is CASSYTGDNLDTQYF. The CDR3 bases are TGTGCCAGCAGCTATACAGGGGACAATTTGGATACGCAGTATTTT.

This chain links TRBV30 with TRBJ2-7, with TRBD1 matching over 9 bases. Losses at the gene ends were 7 bases for V and 3 bases for J; bases not matched to a gene: 7. The CDR3 sequence is 13 residues long. Germline V gene lookup returns CDR1 GTSNPN and CDR2 SVGIG (reference sequence). The CDR3 DNA follows: TGTGCCTACCTCCACAGGGGGCACTACGAGCAGTACTTC. Protein: CAYLHRGHYEQYF.

The J gene is TRBJ2-1, the V gene TRBV28; 10 nucleotides align to TRBD2. CDR1 is MDHEN, CDR2 SYDVKM, per germline. Losses at the gene ends were 5 bases for V and 9 bases for J; bases not matched to a gene: 7. The CDR3 contains 14 residues. The CDR3 loop reads CASSLSLAGVEQFF. The CDR3 DNA reads as TGTGCCAGCAGTCTCTCCCTAGCGGGAGTTGAGCAGTTCTTC. Together with reference TRBV28 and TRBJ2-1, the CDR3 gives the full variable domain: DVKVTQSSRYLVKRTGEKVFLECVQDMDHENMFWYRQDPGLGLRLIYFSYDVKMKEKGDIPEGYSVSREKKERFSLILESASTNQTSMYLCASSLSLAGVEQFFGPGTRLTVL.